This T cell receptor (beta chain) originates from a study of human T cells and chemical hapten exposure. Time point meaning: patch test 1, 2 weeks after DPC sensitization. Treatment noted: therapeutic diphenylcyclopropenone sensitization with weekly scalp DPC. TCRdb recomputed calls from the RACE reads with MiXCR, one row per CDR3 protein. The data show some 120,000 distinct CDR3 sequences, about an eighth seen once. The receptor was isolated from a woman aged 50 to 60 with alopecia areata. Some clones in this sample may be carry-over from other donors' samples. The sample here was whole blood, taken in connection with sensitization to the hapten diphenylcyclopropenone (DPC).

The CDR3 coding sequence is TGTGCCAGCAGTTCGGGGGCAGGGAACACCGGGGAGCTGTTTTTT. This encodes CASSSGAGNTGELFF. The V and J genes are TRBV28 and TRBJ2-2; D may correspond to TRBD1 or TRBD2 (6 bases each). The CDR3 runs 15 residues. Trimming pared 4 bases from V and 1 base from J, leaving 10 bases between. Germline V CDR1 and CDR2: MDHEN, SYDVKM.